This entry lists 30 T cell receptor beta chains sequenced from one sample in a study of blood T cells in healthy people across ages. With a J-beta primer mix and a sample-barcoded 5' primer, a second PCR ran about 7 to 12 cycles. TCRdb ran MiXCR on the 5' RACE reads and lists one entry per CDR3 protein. The sample consists of approximately 820,000 distinct CDR3 sequences, around two fifths of them appearing once. Material for sequencing was blood. The receptors were sampled from a man between 60 and 75 years old in good health.

The chain carries TRBV9 and TRBJ1-4; 8 nucleotides agree with TRBD1. This CDR3 is built from 15 residues. Germline CDR1 and CDR2: SGDLS and YYNGEE. V trimming: 0 bases; J trimming: 4 bases; junction bases outside the gene matches: 2. The CDR3 here is CASSVGTGINEKLFF. CDR3 coding DNA: TGTGCCAGCAGCGTAGGGACAGGGATTAATGAAAAACTGTTTTTT.

This clonotype was counted many times. J is TRBJ1-1 and V is TRBV7-2; no reliable D call. The germline V and J ends were trimmed by 2 bases and 5 bases, with 15 bases remaining between them. CDR3 length: 15 residues. CDR1 and CDR2 from the germline V gene are SGHTA and FQGNSA. CDR3 protein: CASSLFNDGTTEAFF. The CDR3 DNA follows: TGTGCCAGCAGCTTATTTAATGATGGTACGACTGAAGCTTTCTTT.

This clonotype has a handful of counts. The chain employs TRBV7-2 and TRBJ1-6, with no clear D. Germline V CDR1 and CDR2: SGHTA, FQGNSA. The CDR3 has 14 amino acids. V gave up 1 base and J gave up 7 bases, with 8 bases separating them. CDR3 in amino acids: CASSLVYNNSPLHF. CDR3 nucleotides: TGTGCCAGCAGCTTAGTTTACAACAATTCACCCCTCCACTTT.

This rearrangement joins TRBV28 to TRBJ2-1; 8 bases are shared with TRBD1. Germline loops: CDR1 MDHEN, CDR2 SYDVKM. With V trimmed by 5 bases and J by 4 bases, 7 bases remained unmatched. CDR3 length equals 15 residues. CDR3 protein: CASSPQGTGYNEQFF. CDR3 nucleotides: TGTGCCAGCAGTCCCCAGGGGACAGGTTACAATGAGCAGTTCTTC.

The chain is built from TRBV30 and TRBJ2-3; no reliable D call. This CDR3 spans 14 amino acids. V lost 1 base, J lost 3 bases, and 11 bases lay in between. Germline V gene lookup returns CDR1 GTSNPN and CDR2 SVGIG (reference sequence). CDR3 sequence reads: CAWSDDTATDTQYF. The CDR3 DNA follows: TGTGCCTGGAGTGATGACACGGCGACAGATACGCAGTATTTT. Based on the CDR3 plus reference TRBV30 and TRBJ2-3, the full variable domain is SQTIHQWPATLVQPVGSPLSLECTVEGTSNPNLYWYRQAAGRGLQLLFYSVGIGQISSEVPQNLSASRPQDRQFILSSKKLLLSDSGFYLCAWSDDTATDTQYFGPGTRLTVL.

This clonotype appeared a single time. The J gene is TRBJ2-3, the V gene TRBV5-1, with TRBD2 matching 12 bases. The germline V gene has CDR1 SGHRS and CDR2 YFSETQ. Unmatched junction bases numbered 7, after V lost 4 bases and J lost 4 bases. This CDR3 comprises 16 residues. The CDR3 region is CASSGLAGGPADTQYF. DNA of the CDR3: TGCGCCAGCAGCGGCCTAGCGGGGGGGCCCGCAGATACGCAGTATTTT.

J is TRBJ2-5 and V is TRBV7-9, with TRBD2 identical over 12 bases. CDR1 and CDR2 from the germline V gene are SEHNR and FQNEAQ (reference sequence). The CDR3 extends over 16 amino acids. V was clipped by 3 bases and J by 11 bases; unmatched bases: 13. The CDR3 DNA reads as TGTGCCAGCAGCTTCCAGACTAGCGGGGGACCTAATGAGCAGTACTTC. Translating it yields CASSFQTSGGPNEQYF.

In its sample, this clonotype was seen a few times. This rearrangement joins TRBV28 to TRBJ2-7; TRBD2 is a possible D gene (6 bases). The CDR3 loop spans 14 amino acids. Germline V CDR1 and CDR2: MDHEN, SYDVKM. Trimming left V 7 bases short and J 0 bases short, with 13 bases between. The CDR3 sequence: CASMSSGGSYEQYF. DNA of the CDR3: TGTGCCAGCATGAGTAGCGGAGGCTCCTACGAGCAGTACTTC.

V is TRBV4-3 and J is TRBJ2-5, with TRBD2 matching 12 bases. Per the germline V gene, CDR1 is LGHNA and CDR2 is YSLEER. Germline trimming cut 5 bases from V and 11 bases from J; bases unmatched to any gene: 15. The CDR3 is 16 residues long. The chain's CDR3 is CASSERTSGVYNEQYF. CDR3 coding DNA: TGCGCCAGCAGCGAACGGACTAGCGGGGTCTACAATGAGCAGTACTTC.

In this sample, this clonotype turned up a few times. This chain joins TRBV18 and TRBJ1-5; 9 bases fit TRBD1. V dropped 6 bases and J dropped 1; count of bases not matched to a gene: 1. This CDR3 spans 14 amino acids. Germline V gives CDR1 KGHSH, CDR2 LQKENI. This CDR3 reads CASSGTGSNQPQHF. DNA of the CDR3: TGTGCCAGCTCGGGGACAGGGAGCAATCAGCCCCAGCATTTT.

This clonotype was detected a few times. The V and J genes are TRBV4-1 and TRBJ2-7; TRBD1 is a possible D gene (6 bases). Germline loops: CDR1 MGHRA, CDR2 YSYEKL. With 0 bases removed from V and 0 bases from J, the gap between germline ends came to 15 bases. This CDR3 comprises 17 residues. The CDR3 here is CASSQDSETGSSYEQYF. The CDR3 nucleotides read TGCGCCAGCAGCCAAGATTCGGAAACAGGGAGCTCCTACGAGCAGTACTTC.

This clonotype was counted a few times. CDR3 sequence reads: CASSLFVANYGYTF. CDR3 DNA sequence: TGTGCCAGCAGTTTATTCGTAGCAAACTATGGCTACACCTTC. The chain joins TRBV12-3 or TRBV12-4 to TRBJ1-2, with D hard to call. V lost 2 bases, J lost 2 bases, and 9 bases lay in between. The CDR3 runs to 14 residues.

DNA for the CDR3: TGTGCCAGCAGCCAAGAGAGGGATTGGTCCTACGAGCAGTACTTC. Protein: CASSQERDWSYEQYF. The gene calls are TRBV3-1 and TRBJ2-7; TRBD2 is a possible D gene (5 bases). V lost 0 bases and J 1 base, leaving 10 bases between the germline ends. This CDR3 is built from 15 residues. Germline loops: CDR1 LGHDT, CDR2 YNNKEL (reference sequence).

The chain joins TRBV12-3 or TRBV12-4 to TRBJ2-5; 11 nucleotides agree with TRBD1. This CDR3 has 14 amino acids. J lost 11 bases, V lost 5 bases, and 10 bases had no gene match. CDR3 sequence (DNA): TGTGCCAGCAGTCTCCGGGACAGGGGGGCTGTGCAGTACTTC. Residues: CASSLRDRGAVQYF.

This clonotype was recorded a few times. V and J are TRBV6-1 and TRBJ2-7; 7 bases align to TRBD1. Germline values: CDR1 MNHNS, CDR2 SASEGT. V was clipped by 0 bases and J by 5 bases; unmatched bases: 7. This CDR3 comprises 15 residues. CDR3 residues: CASSEASNRGNEQYF. CDR3 DNA: TGTGCCAGCAGTGAAGCGTCAAACAGGGGTAACGAGCAGTACTTC.

The chain links TRBV7-8 to TRBJ1-4; D not resolved. Looked up from germline, CDR1 is SGHVS and CDR2 is FQNEAQ. The CDR3 spans 15 residues. Trimming stripped 1 base from V and 3 bases from J, with 9 bases between. The CDR3 sequence: CASSLVKGSNEKLFF. The DNA for the CDR3 is TGTGCCAGCAGCTTAGTGAAAGGGTCTAATGAAAAACTGTTTTTT.

The chain uses TRBV5-6 and TRBJ2-2, with 9 nucleotides matching TRBD2. Unmatched junction bases numbered 7, after V lost 4 bases and J lost 6 bases. Per the germline V gene, CDR1 is SGHDT and CDR2 is YYEEEE. The CDR3 loop spans 15 amino acids. The DNA for the CDR3 is TGTGCCAGCAGCCGCGGCGGGGGGGCCCCCGGGGAGCTGTTTTTT. The encoded protein is CASSRGGGAPGELFF.

The chain joins TRBV6-2 or TRBV6-3 to TRBJ2-3; 7 bases agree with TRBD2. With 6 bases clipped from V and 2 bases from J, the junction kept 8 bases outside the gene matches. The V gene's germline CDR1 is MNHEY and CDR2 SVGEGT. The CDR3 extends over 15 amino acids. The CDR3 DNA reads as TGTGCCAGCAGCCAGCGGGGAATGGACACAGATACGCAGTATTTT. It yields the protein CASSQRGMDTDTQYF.

The V call is TRBV20-1, the J call TRBJ2-7, with 8 positions matching TRBD1. This CDR3 spans 17 amino acids. CDR1 and CDR2 (germline): DFQATT, SNEGSKA (reference sequence). V dropped 0 bases and J dropped 3; count of bases not matched to a gene: 13. CDR3 residues: CSARDRARTGFGYEQYF. For the CDR3, the DNA is TGCAGTGCTAGAGACCGAGCCCGGACAGGGTTCGGCTACGAGCAGTACTTC.

V and J are TRBV4-3 and TRBJ2-2; the match to TRBD2 covers 11 bases. The germline V gene has CDR1 LGHNA and CDR2 YSLEER. V shed 1 base, J shed 1 base, and the junction held 5 bases outside the gene matches. The CDR3 sequence is 18 residues long. The CDR3 reads CASSQGGTSGVNTGELFF. The CDR3 region has the DNA TGCGCCAGCAGCCAAGGAGGGACTAGCGGAGTGAACACCGGGGAGCTGTTTTTT.

The sample holds a few counts of this clonotype. This chain joins TRBV29-1 and TRBJ2-3, with TRBD2 matching over 11 bases. Germline CDR1 is SQVTM and CDR2 is ANQGSEA. V gave up 4 bases and J gave up 7 bases; unmatched junction bases: 7. This CDR3 region has 14 residues. This CDR3 is CSVVIAGGFYTQYF. As DNA, the CDR3 is TGCAGCGTTGTGATAGCGGGGGGGTTCTATACGCAGTATTTT.

The rearrangement uses TRBV28 and TRBJ2-1; D is unresolved. CDR1 MDHEN and CDR2 SYDVKM come from the germline V gene. V was pared by 0 bases and J by 8 bases, with 5 bases between. The CDR3 runs to 12 residues. The chain's CDR3 is CASSLWPDEQFF. As DNA, the CDR3 is TGTGCCAGCAGTTTATGGCCCGATGAGCAGTTCTTC. Complete variable domain (other parts from reference TRBV28 and TRBJ2-1): DVKVTQSSRYLVKRTGEKVFLECVQDMDHENMFWYRQDPGLGLRLIYFSYDVKMKEKGDIPEGYSVSREKKERFSLILESASTNQTSMYLCASSLWPDEQFFGPGTRLTVL.

This chain links TRBV12-3 or TRBV12-4 with TRBJ1-1; D remains ambiguous. CDR3 size: 11 residues. With 9 bases removed from V and 0 bases from J, the gap between germline ends came to 5 bases. CDR3 in amino acids: CASLVNTEAFF. DNA of the CDR3: TGTGCCAGTCTTGTGAACACTGAAGCTTTCTTT.

Note on this clonotype: The junction shows a germline mismatch at one end, possibly a read error. The chain carries TRBV12-5 and TRBJ1-2; D gene uncertain. Germline-derived CDR1 and CDR2 are LGHNT and FRNRAP. The CDR3 has 13 residues. CDR3 bases: TGTACTAGTGGACCTGACTATAACTATGGCTACACCTTC. Its translation is CTSGPDYNYGYTF.

In its sample, this clonotype was seen a few times. J is TRBJ2-1 and V is TRBV20-1, with D unclear. Trimming shortened V by 6 bases and J by 5 bases, and 11 bases separated the two germline ends. Per the germline V gene, CDR1 is DFQATT and CDR2 is SNEGSKA (reference sequence). This CDR3 is built from 12 residues. In DNA, the CDR3 is TGCAGTGCGCGGTCATACGACAATGAGCAGTTCTTC. It specifies CSARSYDNEQFF.

The table lists this clonotype with a few counts. This chain uses TRBV27 with TRBJ2-4; 9 bases are a match to TRBD1. Germline-derived CDR1 and CDR2 are MNHEY and SMNVEV (reference sequence). The V and J ends lost 6 bases and 0 bases, in that order; junction bases with no gene match: 9. The CDR3 length is 17 residues. CDR3 in amino acids: CASRGQGPSLAKNIQYF. CDR3 in DNA: TGTGCCAGCAGGGGACAGGGTCCCTCTCTAGCCAAAAACATTCAGTACTTC.

The chain joins TRBV20-1 to TRBJ2-4; D gene uncertain. This CDR3 region has 15 residues. V was pared by 5 bases and J by 6 bases, with 20 bases between. CDR1 DFQATT and CDR2 SNEGSKA come from the germline V gene (reference sequence). The CDR3 nucleotides read TGCAGTGCTGACCCGCCGGGTGGTATGAGAAACATTCAGTACTTC. Residues: CSADPPGGMRNIQYF.

A few counts support this clonotype. The V and J genes are TRBV7-8 and TRBJ2-5, with D possibly being TRBD1 (5 bases). From germline, CDR1 is SGHVS and CDR2 FQNEAQ. This CDR3 has 14 residues. Trimming took 5 bases from V and 1 from J, leaving 11 bases between them. The CDR3 loop reads CASSTRQFQETQYF. Here the CDR3 DNA reads TGTGCCAGCAGCACACGACAGTTCCAAGAGACCCAGTACTTC.

The rearrangement uses TRBV6-2 or TRBV6-3 and TRBJ1-5, with 10 bases fitting TRBD1. This CDR3 contains 17 residues. Germline trimming cut 2 bases from V and 3 bases from J; bases unmatched to any gene: 7. Germline V gene lookup returns CDR1 MNHEY and CDR2 SVGEGT. Written as DNA, the CDR3 is TGTGCCAGCAGTTACCCGACAGGGGGCTTGGACAATCAGCCCCAGCATTTT. Encoded protein: CASSYPTGGLDNQPQHF.

A few counts support this clonotype. V usage is TRBV4-1 and J usage is TRBJ2-7, with D perhaps TRBD2 (6 bases). Germline CDR1 MGHRA, CDR2 YSYEKL. The CDR3 has 14 residues. V shed 4 bases and J shed 3 bases, with 13 bases lying between them. The chain's CDR3 is CASSPGSGDYEQYF. The CDR3 nucleotides are TGCGCCAGCAGCCCCGGATCGGGGGACTACGAGCAGTACTTC.